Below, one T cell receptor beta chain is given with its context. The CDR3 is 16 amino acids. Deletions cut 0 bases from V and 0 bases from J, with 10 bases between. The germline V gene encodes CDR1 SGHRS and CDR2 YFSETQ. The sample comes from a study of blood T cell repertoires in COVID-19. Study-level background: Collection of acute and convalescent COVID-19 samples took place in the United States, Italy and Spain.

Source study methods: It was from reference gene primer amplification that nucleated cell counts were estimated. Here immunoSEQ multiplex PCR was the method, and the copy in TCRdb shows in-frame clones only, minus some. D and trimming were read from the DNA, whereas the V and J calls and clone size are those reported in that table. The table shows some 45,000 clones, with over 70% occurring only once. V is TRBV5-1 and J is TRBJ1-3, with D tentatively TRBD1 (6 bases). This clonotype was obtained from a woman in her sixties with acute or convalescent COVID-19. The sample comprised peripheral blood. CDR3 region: CASSLDGQSSGNTIYF. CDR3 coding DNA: TGCGCCAGCAGCTTGGATGGACAGAGCTCTGGAAACACCATATATTTT.